The T cell receptor beta chain under discussion was sequenced for a study of CD8 T cells in ankylosing spondylitis (dated 2017 in TCRdb). For the wider study: The study profiled T cell receptor beta repertoires in healthy donors and ankylosing spondylitis patients to find disease-linked TCR variants. Peripheral blood was sampled, and synovial fluid was additionally collected from ankylosing spondylitis patients. The full study cohort comprised about 25 ankylosing spondylitis patients and about a hundred healthy donors. On the study overall, not on this receptor specifically: Some TCR beta motif variants had previously been reported in synovial fluid and blood of reactive arthritis patients, which suggested common disease-initiation mechanisms. Blood from ankylosing spondylitis patients appeared to be characterized by a TCR beta motif composed of several highly homologous amino acid variants. The disease-linked clones showed a CD8+ phenotype and occurred at relatively low frequencies in peripheral blood. According to the report, matched synovial fluid samples from ankylosing spondylitis patients were significantly enriched for the disease-linked clones.

The CDR3 measures 14 amino acids from cysteine to phenylalanine. Just CDR3 DNA is preserved here, 42 bases in frame from base 1. Relative to germline, V is 3 bases shorter and J is 4 bases shorter, with 11 bases between their ends. Sequencing used an Illumina HiSeq 2500. TCR beta libraries were prepared by quantitative 5'-RACE with molecular barcodes. The study's own analysis went as follows. A new computational method based on a probabilistic model of VDJ rearrangement was used to identify disease-linked TCR variants. In TCRdb, the public reads were trimmed at Q25 with fastp and aligned with MiXCR, with productive beta chains retained. Rows with one shared CDR3 protein collapse into an entry with the most common genes and DNA. For this entry, the V and J calls and clone size follow TCRdb and not the study's own pipeline. Present in this sample are 200,000 to 300,000 distinct CDR3 sequences, about 10% of which were seen just once. The ten largest clones take up approximately 2.5% of the sample.

This clonotype was observed a handful of times. Its antigen remains undetermined. No much larger clonotype is one base removed from it; base qualities were not supplied. The TCR was taken from a male donor with ankylosing spondylitis or in good health (not recorded which). The chain joins TRBV12-3 or TRBV12-4 to TRBJ2-3; tentative D gene TRBD2, with 5 bases matching. What was sequenced was blood, either unsorted or a sorted T cell fraction (not recorded which). The nucleotide sequence reads as follows: TGTGCCAGCAGTTTCGGGGTGAAGGCAGATACGCAGTATTTT. It is translated as CASSFGVKADTQYF.